This TCR beta chain is drawn from a study of technical replicates of blood from a few donors. Generated by immunoSEQ multiplex PCR, the TCRdb table keeps only in-frame clones and is missing some. The sample lists approximately 81,000 clones; 95% were seen once. This clone was detected only once. V was clipped by 7 bases and J by 5 bases; unmatched bases: 8. Germline V CDR1 and CDR2: SNHLY, FYNNEI. The CDR3 runs 14 residues. The specimen was T cells isolated from PBMCs. The TCR sequence derives from a human donor in good health. The chain links TRBV2 to TRBJ2-5, with TRBD1 matching over 9 bases. The CDR3 here is CASNMNRGLETQYF. The DNA of the CDR3 is TGTGCCAGCAATATGAACAGGGGGCTGGAGACCCAGTACTTC.